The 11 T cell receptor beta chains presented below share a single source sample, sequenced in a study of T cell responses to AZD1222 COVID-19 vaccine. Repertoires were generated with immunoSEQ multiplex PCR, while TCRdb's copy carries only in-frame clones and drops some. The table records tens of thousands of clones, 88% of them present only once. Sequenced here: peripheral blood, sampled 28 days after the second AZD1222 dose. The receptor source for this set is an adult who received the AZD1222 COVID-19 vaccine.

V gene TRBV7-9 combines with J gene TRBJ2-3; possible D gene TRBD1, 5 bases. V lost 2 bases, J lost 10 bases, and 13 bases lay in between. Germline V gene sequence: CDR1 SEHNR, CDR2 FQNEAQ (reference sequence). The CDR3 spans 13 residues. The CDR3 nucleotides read TGTGCCAGCAGCTTACCGGGTCCAGGGCCGCAGTATTTT. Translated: CASSLPGPGPQYF.

The CDR3 reads CASSWGQGASEQYF. The CDR3 bases are TGTGCCAGCAGTTGGGGACAGGGGGCTAGCGAGCAGTACTTC. The chain employs TRBV27 and TRBJ2-7; TRBD1 agrees at 12 bases. After removal of 4 bases from V and 6 bases from J, the junction contained 4 bases not matched to a gene. CDR3 size: 14 residues. Germline values: CDR1 MNHEY, CDR2 SMNVEV (reference sequence).

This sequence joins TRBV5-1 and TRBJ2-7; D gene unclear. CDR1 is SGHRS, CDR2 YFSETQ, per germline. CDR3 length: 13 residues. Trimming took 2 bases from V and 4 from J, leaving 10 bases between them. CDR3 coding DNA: TGCGCCAGCAGCTTCCCCGACTCTTACGAGCAGTACTTC. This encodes CASSFPDSYEQYF.

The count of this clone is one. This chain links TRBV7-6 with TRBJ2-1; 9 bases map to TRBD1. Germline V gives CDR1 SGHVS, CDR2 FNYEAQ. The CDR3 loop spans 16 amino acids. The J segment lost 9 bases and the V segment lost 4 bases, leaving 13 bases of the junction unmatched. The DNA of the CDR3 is TGTGCCAGCAGCTCCGGGACCGGGACAGGGTCTCCTGAGCAGTTCTTC. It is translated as CASSSGTGTGSPEQFF.

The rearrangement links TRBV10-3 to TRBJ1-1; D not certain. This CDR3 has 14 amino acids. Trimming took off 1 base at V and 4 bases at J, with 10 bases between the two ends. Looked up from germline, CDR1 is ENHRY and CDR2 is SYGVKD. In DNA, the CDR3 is TGTGCCATCAGTGAGTTTACGGGGAGCACTGAAGCTTTCTTT. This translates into CAISEFTGSTEAFF.

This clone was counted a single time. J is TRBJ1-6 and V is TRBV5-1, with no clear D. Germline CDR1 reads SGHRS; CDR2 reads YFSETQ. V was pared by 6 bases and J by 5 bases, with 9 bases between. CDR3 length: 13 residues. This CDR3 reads CASKWGDNSPLHF. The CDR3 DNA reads TGCGCCAGCAAGTGGGGTGATAATTCACCCCTCCACTTT.

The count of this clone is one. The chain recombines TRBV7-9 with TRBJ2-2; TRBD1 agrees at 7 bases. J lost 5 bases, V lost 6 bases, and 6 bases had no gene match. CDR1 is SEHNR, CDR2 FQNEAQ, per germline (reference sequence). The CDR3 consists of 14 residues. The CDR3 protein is CASRRQQGTGELFF. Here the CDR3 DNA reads TGTGCCAGCAGACGTCAACAGGGGACCGGGGAGCTGTTTTTT. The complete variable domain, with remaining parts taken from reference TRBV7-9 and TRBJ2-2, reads DTGVSQNPRHKITKRGQNVTFRCDPISEHNRLYWYRQTLGQGPEFLTYFQNEAQLEKSRLLSDRFSAERPKGSFSTLEIQRTEQGDSAMYLCASRRQQGTGELFFGEGSRLTVL.

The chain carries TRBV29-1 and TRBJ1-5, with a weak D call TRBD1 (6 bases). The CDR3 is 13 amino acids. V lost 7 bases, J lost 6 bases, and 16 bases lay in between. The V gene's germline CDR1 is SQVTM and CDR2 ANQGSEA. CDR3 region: CSAGRGIGQPQHF. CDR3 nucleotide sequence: TGCAGCGCCGGGAGGGGGATCGGTCAGCCCCAGCATTTT.

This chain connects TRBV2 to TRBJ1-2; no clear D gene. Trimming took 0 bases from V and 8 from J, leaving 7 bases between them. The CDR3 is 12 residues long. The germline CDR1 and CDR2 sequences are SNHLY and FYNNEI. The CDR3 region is CASSEAVGGYTF. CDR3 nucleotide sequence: TGTGCCAGCAGTGAAGCGGTGGGGGGCTACACCTTC.

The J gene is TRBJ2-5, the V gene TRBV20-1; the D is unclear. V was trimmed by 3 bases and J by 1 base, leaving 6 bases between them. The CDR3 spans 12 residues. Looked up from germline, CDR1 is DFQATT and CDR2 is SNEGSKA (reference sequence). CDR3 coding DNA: TGCAGTGCTAGTGGGATCCAAGAGACCCAGTACTTC. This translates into CSASGIQETQYF.

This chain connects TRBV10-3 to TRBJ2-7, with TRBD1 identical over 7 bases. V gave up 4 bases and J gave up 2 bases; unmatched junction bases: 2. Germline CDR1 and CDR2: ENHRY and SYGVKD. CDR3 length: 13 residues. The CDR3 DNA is TGTGCCATCAGTGCCGGACAGGCCTACGAGCAGTACTTC. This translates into CAISAGQAYEQYF.